The clone carrying this T cell receptor (beta chain) showed up just a few times. Antigen: not known. The data were obtained in a study of blood T cells in healthy people across ages. Study conclusions and caveats: From one million sequenced T cells, diversity estimates were lower bounds. A strong correlation between TCR beta diversity and naive T cell percentage was seen.

Next came a second PCR, run for about 6 to 12 cycles, which used a sample-barcoded 5' primer along with a J-beta primer mix. Each single sample gave us at least 2.5 million CDR3-containing paired-end reads. MiXCR was run by TCRdb on the 5' RACE reads, yielding one entry per CDR3 protein. Seen here are 1.5 million to 2 million distinct CDR3 sequences, roughly 30% observed once, and the top ten hold roughly 8.2%. Approximately 10 milliliters was the volume of peripheral blood drawn from each donor. The CDR3 loop spans 15 amino acids. The V segment lost 2 bases and the J segment 7 bases; nucleotides outside the gene matches: 7. Germline CDR1 KGHDR, CDR2 SFDVKD.

The chain employs TRBV24-1 and TRBJ2-1; 7 bases map to TRBD2. The receptor's source is a woman under 40 in good health. Sequencing was done on a sample of blood. The DNA for the CDR3 is TGTGCCACCAGTGATTCGGCTAGCGGCCCTAATGAGCAGTTCTTC. Translation: CATSDSASGPNEQFF.